Here is one T cell receptor (beta chain) with its context. The sample belongs to a study of CDR3 diversity in severe acne. TCRdb itself ran the PCR reads through MiXCR, one entry per CDR3 protein. The profile shows tens of thousands of distinct CDR3 sequences, roughly 49% of them singletons. Germline CDR1 and CDR2: SGHVS and FNYEAQ. V was cut by 5 bases and J by 6 bases, with 24 bases left in between. The CDR3 length is 17 residues. The V gene is TRBV7-6, the J gene TRBJ2-3, with D perhaps given as TRBD1 or TRBD2 (5 bases each). This TCR was sampled from a male donor with severe acne vulgaris. The sample consisted of blood. The CDR3 loop is CASSLAPYGTFTDTQYF. The CDR3 DNA reads TGTGCCAGCAGCCTCGCCCCCTACGGGACGTTCACGGATACGCAGTATTTT.